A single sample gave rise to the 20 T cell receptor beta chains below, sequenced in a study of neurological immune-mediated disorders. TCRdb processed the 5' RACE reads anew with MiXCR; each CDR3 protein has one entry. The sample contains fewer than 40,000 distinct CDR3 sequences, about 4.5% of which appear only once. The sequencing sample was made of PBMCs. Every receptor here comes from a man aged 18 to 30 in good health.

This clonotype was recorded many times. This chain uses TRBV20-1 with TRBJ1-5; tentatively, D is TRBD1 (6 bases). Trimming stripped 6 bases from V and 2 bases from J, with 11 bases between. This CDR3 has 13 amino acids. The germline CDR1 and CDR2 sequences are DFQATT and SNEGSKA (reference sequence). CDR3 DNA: TGCAGTGCCTCCCGGGGGCGCAATCAGCCCCAGCATTTT. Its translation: CSASRGRNQPQHF.

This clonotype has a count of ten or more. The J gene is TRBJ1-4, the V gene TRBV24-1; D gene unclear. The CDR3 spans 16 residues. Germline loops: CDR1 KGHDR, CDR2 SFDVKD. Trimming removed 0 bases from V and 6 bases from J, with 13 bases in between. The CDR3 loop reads CATSDLKSAEDEKLFF. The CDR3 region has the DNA TGTGCCACCAGTGATTTGAAGTCGGCAGAGGATGAAAAACTGTTTTTT.

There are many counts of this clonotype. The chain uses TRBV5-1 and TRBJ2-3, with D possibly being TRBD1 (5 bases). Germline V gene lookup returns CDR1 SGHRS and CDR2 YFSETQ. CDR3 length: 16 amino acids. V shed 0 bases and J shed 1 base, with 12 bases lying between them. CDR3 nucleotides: TGCGCCAGCAGCTTGGCAGGGCGTTTGGGCACAGATACGCAGTATTTT. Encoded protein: CASSLAGRLGTDTQYF.

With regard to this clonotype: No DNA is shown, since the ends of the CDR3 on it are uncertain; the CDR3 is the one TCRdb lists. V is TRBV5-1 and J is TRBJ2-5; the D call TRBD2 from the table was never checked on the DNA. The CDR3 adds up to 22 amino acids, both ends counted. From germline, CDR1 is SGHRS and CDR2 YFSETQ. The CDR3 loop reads CASSFYICSATPRPGLEETQYF.

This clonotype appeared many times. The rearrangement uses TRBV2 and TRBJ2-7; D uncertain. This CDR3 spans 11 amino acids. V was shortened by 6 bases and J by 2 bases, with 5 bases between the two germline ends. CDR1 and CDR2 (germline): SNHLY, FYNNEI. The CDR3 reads CASSGAYEQYF. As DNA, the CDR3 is TGTGCCAGCAGCGGAGCCTACGAGCAGTACTTC.

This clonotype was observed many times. The CDR3 DNA reads as TGCAGCGTCACAGGGGGCGCGGGTTACAATGAGCAGTTCTTC. Translated, it gives CSVTGGAGYNEQFF. The chain combines TRBV29-1 with TRBJ2-1; TRBD1 aligns across 9 bases. J gave up 4 bases and V 6 bases, and 7 bases lay outside the gene matches. The germline gives CDR1 SQVTM, CDR2 ANQGSEA. This CDR3 spans 14 amino acids.

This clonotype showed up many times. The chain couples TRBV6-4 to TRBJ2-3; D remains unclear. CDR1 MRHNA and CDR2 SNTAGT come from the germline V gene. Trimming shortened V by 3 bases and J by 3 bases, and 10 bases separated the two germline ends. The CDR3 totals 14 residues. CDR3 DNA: TGTGCCAGCAGTGATCGGGCCGAGACAGATACGCAGTATTTT. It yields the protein CASSDRAETDTQYF.

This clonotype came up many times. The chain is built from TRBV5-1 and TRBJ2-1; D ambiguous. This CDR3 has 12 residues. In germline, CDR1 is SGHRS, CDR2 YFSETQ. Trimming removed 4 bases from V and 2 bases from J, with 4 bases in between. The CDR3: CASSLPYNEQFF. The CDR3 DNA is TGCGCCAGCAGCCTACCCTACAATGAGCAGTTCTTC.

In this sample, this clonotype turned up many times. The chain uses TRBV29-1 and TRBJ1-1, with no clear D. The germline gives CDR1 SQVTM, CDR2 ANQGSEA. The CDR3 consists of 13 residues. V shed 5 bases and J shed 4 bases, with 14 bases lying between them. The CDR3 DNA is TGCAGCGTTATCAGTCTCGAGGGCACTGAAGCTTTCTTT. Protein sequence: CSVISLEGTEAFF.

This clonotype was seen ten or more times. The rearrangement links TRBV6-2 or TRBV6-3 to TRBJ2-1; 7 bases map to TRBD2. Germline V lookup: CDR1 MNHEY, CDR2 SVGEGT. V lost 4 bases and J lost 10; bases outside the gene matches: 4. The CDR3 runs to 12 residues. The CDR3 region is CASSSGRSEQFF. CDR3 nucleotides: TGTGCCAGCAGTTCCGGGAGGTCAGAGCAGTTCTTC.

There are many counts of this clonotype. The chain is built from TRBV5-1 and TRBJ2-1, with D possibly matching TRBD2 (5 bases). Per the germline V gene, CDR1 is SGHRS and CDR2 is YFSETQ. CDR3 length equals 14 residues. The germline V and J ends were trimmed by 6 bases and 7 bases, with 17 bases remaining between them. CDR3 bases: TGCGCCAGCAACGCCGCTGGACTGGGGAATGAGCAGTTCTTC. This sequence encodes CASNAAGLGNEQFF.

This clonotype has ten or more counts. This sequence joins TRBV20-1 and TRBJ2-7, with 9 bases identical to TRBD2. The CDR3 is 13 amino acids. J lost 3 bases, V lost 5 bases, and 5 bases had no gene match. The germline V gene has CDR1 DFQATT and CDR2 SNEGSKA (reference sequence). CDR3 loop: CSAQRGADYEQYF. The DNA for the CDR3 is TGCAGTGCTCAGCGGGGGGCGGACTACGAGCAGTACTTC.

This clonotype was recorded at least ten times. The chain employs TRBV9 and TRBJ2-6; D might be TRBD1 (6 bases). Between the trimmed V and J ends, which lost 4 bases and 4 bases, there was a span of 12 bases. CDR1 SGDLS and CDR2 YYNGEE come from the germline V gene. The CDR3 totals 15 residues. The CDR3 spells CASSLTGSGANVLTF. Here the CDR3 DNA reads TGTGCCAGCAGCCTCACAGGGTCCGGGGCCAACGTCCTGACTTTC.

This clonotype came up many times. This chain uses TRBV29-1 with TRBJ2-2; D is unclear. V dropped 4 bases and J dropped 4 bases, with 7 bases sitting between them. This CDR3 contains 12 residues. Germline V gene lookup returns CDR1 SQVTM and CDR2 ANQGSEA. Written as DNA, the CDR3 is TGCAGCGTTGTGGGTGGCACCGGGGAGCTGTTTTTT. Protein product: CSVVGGTGELFF.

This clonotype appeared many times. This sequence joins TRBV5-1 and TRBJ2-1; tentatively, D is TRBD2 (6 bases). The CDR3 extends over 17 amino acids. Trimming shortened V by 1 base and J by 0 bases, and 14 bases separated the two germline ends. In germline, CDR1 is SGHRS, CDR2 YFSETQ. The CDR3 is CASSLLGGAYSYNEQFF. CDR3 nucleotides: TGCGCCAGCAGCTTGTTGGGCGGGGCTTACTCCTACAATGAGCAGTTCTTC.

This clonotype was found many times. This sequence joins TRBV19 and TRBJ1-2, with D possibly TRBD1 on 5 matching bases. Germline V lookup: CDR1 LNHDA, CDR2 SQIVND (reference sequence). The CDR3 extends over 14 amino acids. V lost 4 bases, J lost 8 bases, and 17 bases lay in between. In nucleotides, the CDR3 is TGTGCCAGTAGTAAAAACCTCCGGGACTTCGGCTACACCTTC. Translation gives CASSKNLRDFGYTF.

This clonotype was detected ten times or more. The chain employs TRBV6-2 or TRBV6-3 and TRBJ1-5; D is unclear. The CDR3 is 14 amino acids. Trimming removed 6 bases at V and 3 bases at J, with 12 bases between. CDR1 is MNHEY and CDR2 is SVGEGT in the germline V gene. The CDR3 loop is CASSDYSYNQPQHF. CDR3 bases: TGTGCCAGCAGCGACTACAGTTACAATCAGCCCCAGCATTTT.

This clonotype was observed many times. The DNA of the CDR3 is TGCGCCAGCAGCTTGGATCCGTCTTCCAATGAGCAGTTCTTC. Amino acid sequence: CASSLDPSSNEQFF. The chain links TRBV5-1 to TRBJ2-1; no clear D gene. The CDR3 runs to 14 residues. With 0 bases removed from V and 6 bases from J, the gap between germline ends came to 10 bases. Per the germline V gene, CDR1 is SGHRS and CDR2 is YFSETQ.

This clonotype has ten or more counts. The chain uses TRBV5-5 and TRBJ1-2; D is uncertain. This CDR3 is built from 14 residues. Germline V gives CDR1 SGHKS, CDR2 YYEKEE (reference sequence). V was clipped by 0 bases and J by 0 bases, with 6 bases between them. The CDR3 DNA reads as TGTGCCAGCAGCTTGGAGTCCGCTAACTATGGCTACACCTTC. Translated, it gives CASSLESANYGYTF. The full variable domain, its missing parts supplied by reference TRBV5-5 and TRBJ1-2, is DAGVTQSPTHLIKTRGQQVTLRCSPISGHKSVSWYQQVLGQGPQFIFQYYEKEERGRGNFPDRFSARQFPNYSSELNVNALLLGDSALYLCASSLESANYGYTFGSGTRLTVV.

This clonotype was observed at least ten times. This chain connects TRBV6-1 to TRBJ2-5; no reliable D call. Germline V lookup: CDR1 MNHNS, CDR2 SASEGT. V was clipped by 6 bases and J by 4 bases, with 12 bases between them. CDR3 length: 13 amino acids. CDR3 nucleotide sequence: TGTGCCAGCAGGGCAGACATTCCAGAGACCCAGTACTTC. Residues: CASRADIPETQYF.